A single sample is the source of the 10 T cell receptor beta chains below, sequenced in a study of CXCR3-negative and CXCR3-positive naive CD8 T cells. The authors made the TRB cDNA libraries by 5' RACE using UMI labels. For each CDR3 protein, TCRdb gives one entry from its re-call of the 5' RACE reads, without DNA. This sample's table reports about 38,000 distinct CDR3 sequences. The sequenced sample was memory CD8+ T cells from blood. All receptors derive from a human donor in good health. Some clones in this sample may be carry-over from other donors' samples.

The V call is TRBV28, the J call TRBJ2-3; TCRdb's D gene call, TRBD1, goes unchecked for lack of DNA. The CDR3 is made up of 13 amino acids. Germline V lookup: CDR1 MDHEN, CDR2 SYDVKM. The CDR3 here is CATQTGDTDTQYF.

This rearrangement joins TRBV5-6 to TRBJ2-1. The CDR3 sequence is 14 residues long. Germline V gives CDR1 SGHDT, CDR2 YYEEEE. The CDR3 protein is CASSFSVAHNEQFF.

V is TRBV28 and J is TRBJ2-1; TCRdb reports TRBD1, a call that lacks DNA to check it against. CDR1 MDHEN and CDR2 SYDVKM come from the germline V gene. This CDR3 is built from 12 residues. CDR3 loop: CASSLVSYEQFF.

The rearrangement uses TRBV6-2 or TRBV6-3 and TRBJ1-3; TCRdb returns TRBD1, unconfirmable since there is no DNA. The germline V gene has CDR1 MNHEY and CDR2 SVGEGT. This CDR3 spans 15 amino acids. This CDR3 is CASSRGQGSHNTIYF.

The gene calls are TRBV6-2 or TRBV6-3 and TRBJ2-1; TCRdb names TRBD1, which stays unverified in the absence of DNA. The CDR3 runs to 18 residues. Germline CDR1 reads MNHEY; CDR2 reads SVGEGT. CDR3 amino acids: CASREDRDSGLGYNEQFF.

The chain combines TRBV7-9 with TRBJ1-1; there is no DNA to check the TCRdb D call of TRBD1. The CDR3 covers 16 residues. CDR1 is SEHNR, CDR2 FQNEAQ, per germline (reference sequence). Here the CDR3 reads CACSLDLTGSNTEAFF.

Here the CDR3 reads CASSLARSYEQYF. The genes are TRBV5-1 and TRBJ2-7. The CDR3 is 13 amino acids. Germline CDR1 reads SGHRS; CDR2 reads YFSETQ.

The chain joins TRBV20-1 to TRBJ2-1; the D call from TCRdb, TRBD2, cannot be confirmed without DNA. The germline V gene has CDR1 DFQATT and CDR2 SNEGSKA (reference sequence). This CDR3 comprises 15 residues. The CDR3 region is CSASNGLHPYNEQFF.

The gene calls are TRBV20-1 and TRBJ2-1; there is no DNA to check the TCRdb D call of TRBD1. The CDR3 contains 12 residues. Germline values: CDR1 DFQATT, CDR2 SNEGSKA (reference sequence). The CDR3 is CSARRGTHEQFF.

The chain has TRBV29-1 and TRBJ2-3; the TCRdb D gene call, TRBD2, has no DNA to confirm it. This CDR3 region has 15 residues. Germline V lookup: CDR1 SQVTM, CDR2 ANQGSEA. The CDR3 protein is CSVESGGRATDTQYF.